The sequence of this T cell receptor beta chain was determined in a study of T cell repertoires in cytomegalovirus infection. Study-wide context: Well-studied HLA-B-restricted epitopes and recently identified HLA-C-restricted epitopes of CMV were both used in the study.

TCRdb re-called the reads with MiXCR, one entry per CDR3 protein. Altogether roughly 500,000 distinct CDR3 sequences are present, under 55% being singletons, with the ten largest covering around 45%. On this clonotype itself: What it recognizes is unknown.

Study-level points and caveats: The study found HLA-C-restricted CMV-specific TCR beta clonotypes dominating the ex vivo response. Summed frequency of public TCR beta families distinguished CMV carriers with the relevant HLA.

V trimming: 0 bases; J trimming: 6 bases; junction bases outside the gene matches: 2. Per germline, CDR1 SGHRS and CDR2 YFSETQ. The CDR3 runs to 14 residues. This chain uses TRBV5-1 with TRBJ2-1, with 8 bases lining up with TRBD1. The material was cultured PBMCs, obtained from culture after CMV antigen stimulation. The receptor was isolated from a human donor in good health (CMV status not recorded). Some clones in this sample may be carry-over from other donors' samples. CDR3 residues: CASSLGTGSNEQFF. Written as DNA, the CDR3 is TGCGCCAGCAGCTTGGGGACAGGGTCCAATGAGCAGTTCTTC.